What follows is one TCR beta chain and its context. As originally analysed: Amplifying reference gene primers gave estimates of nucleated cell counts. Profiling relied on immunoSEQ multiplex PCR, and the TCRdb table lists in-frame clones only, not all of them. V and J calls plus clone size are reproduced from that table; the DNA served to infer D and trimming. Of some 290,000 clones listed, 85% to 90% are singletons. This specimen comes from a study of blood T cell repertoires in COVID-19. Overall study context: The cDNA or gDNA used as material had been derived from T cells, B-cell-depleted T cells, or PBMCs.

The CDR3 contains 15 residues. Trimming took off 4 bases at V and 3 bases at J, with 14 bases between the two ends. Enrolment of Seattle patients took place during active infection, and they were followed longitudinally. The clonotype comes from a woman in her 30s with COVID-19, enrolled during active disease. The specimen was peripheral blood. This rearrangement joins TRBV5-7 to TRBJ2-1; TRBD2 is a possible D gene (6 bases). Being an ORF, TRBV5-7 has a function that is uncertain. The CDR3 DNA reads as TGTGCCAGCAGCGCGAACGGGACTTACTACAATGAGCAGTTCTTC. It translates to CASSANGTYYNEQFF.